These T cell receptor beta chains were read from a single sample in a study of T cells after yellow fever vaccination. TCRdb independently ran MiXCR on the 5' RACE reads; one entry per CDR3 protein. The sample includes about 580,000 distinct CDR3 sequences, about a sixth of them seen just once. The source material was PBMCs, sampled 5 to 6 days after the first yellow fever vaccination. Receptors originate from a man younger than 30 who received the YFV17D yellow fever vaccine. Each CDR3 is given with its conserved first and last residue. The D gene is left open where the match is weak. Not every row has a clone size; where given, it reads once, few, many or a size class.

size,J,V,D,CDR3,DNA
few,TRBJ2-7,TRBV12-5,.,CASGLAPGSGTYEQYF,TGTGCTAGTGGTTTGGCCCCGGGGAGCGGAACCTACGAGCAGTACTTC
.,TRBJ2-1,TRBV19,.,CASSVKGWGDNEQFF,TGTGCCAGTAGTGTTAAGGGGTGGGGGGATAATGAGCAGTTCTTC
.,TRBJ1-2,TRBV4-1,.,CASSHYLLSEAPGGLISYTF,TGCGCCAGCAGCCACTACCTACTCTCCGAGGCTCCAGGCGGACTCATAAGCTACACCTTC
.,TRBJ2-7,TRBV12-3/TRBV12-4,TRBD1,CASTSDQDRGYRGVYEQYF,TGTGCCAGCACCTCTGATCAAGACAGGGGGTATCGAGGGGTATACGAGCAGTACTTC
.,TRBJ2-5,TRBV11-2,.,CASSLGHPAGTQYF,TGTGCCAGCAGCCTGGGACACCCGGCAGGGACCCAGTACTTC
.,TRBJ2-7,TRBV12-5,TRBD1,CASGFTTGTGASYEQYF,TGTGCTAGTGGTTTTACTACCGGGACAGGGGCATCCTACGAGCAGTACTTC
once,TRBJ2-6,TRBV6-2/TRBV6-3,.,CASSPWGRRDSGANVLTF,TGTGCCAGCAGTCCTTGGGGCAGGCGCGACTCTGGGGCCAACGTCCTGACTTTC
few,TRBJ2-5,TRBV6-6,.,CASSQVAETQYF,TGTGCCAGCAGTCAGGTTGCGGAGACCCAGTACTTC
few,TRBJ2-5,TRBV24-1,.,CATSDRTGYGETQYF,TGTGCCACCAGTGACCGCACAGGGTATGGAGAGACCCAGTACTTC
.,TRBJ1-4,TRBV5-1,.,CASSLDGGVSEKLFF,TGCGCCAGCAGCTTGGATGGGGGAGTGAGTGAAAAACTGTTTTTT
few,TRBJ1-2,TRBV2,.,CASSEARGAGGYTF,TGTGCCAGCAGTGAAGCCCGGGGGGCAGGTGGCTACACCTTC